This T cell receptor beta chain was recorded in a study of beta chain features in type 1 diabetes (dated by TCRdb to 2016 to 2018). About the study as a whole: Patients and healthy donors did not differ in mean age, gender distribution, total cell number or subset yield. Regulatory and stem cell-like memory subsets were isolated from only 8 patients and roughly eight healthy donors, whereas naive and central memory subsets came from all 30 or so donors. Across all samples, approximately 98,000,000 sorted cells were examined, and cell number per subset correlated strongly with RNA yield. The study compared TCRB repertoires of sorted circulating CD4+ T cell subsets between recently diagnosed type 1 diabetes patients and matched healthy donors. The paper's findings and limits, for the study overall: Naive, central memory and regulatory TCRB repertoires appeared to be more similar among patients than among healthy donors. Because cDNA rather than genomic DNA was sequenced, highly expressing activated cells could have been over-represented, although no difference in activation and CD3 levels was found between groups. Because small numbers of individuals were included in the HLA sub-analyses, any influence of HLA type on TCRB rearrangement was left unresolved. Type 1 diabetes patients showed a moderate but significant shortening of TCRB CDR3 length in all four CD4+ subsets. Fewer insertions and more nucleotide deletions at VDJ recombination sites were observed in patients with type 1 diabetes, implying thymic rearrangement abnormalities. Shorter templates might have been favored by PCR, but patient and control samples were amplified and corrected together, so both groups would have been affected equally by any skew.

V sheds 0 bases and J sheds 4 bases, leaving 14 bases between their ends. The CDR3 runs 15 residues from the cysteine to the phenylalanine. Only the CDR3 part of the read is kept: 45 bases, read in frame from the first base. The germline V gene (reference sequence) gives CDR1 as SGHNT and CDR2 as YYREEE. The entire amount of isolated RNA was reverse transcribed using the High Capacity cDNA Reverse Transcription Kit, so the sequenced TCRB transcripts were expressed ones. Naive, central memory and regulatory T cell samples underwent deep immunoSEQ sequencing, averaging roughly 3.3 million total reads per sample. Sorted cells were lysed in RLT buffer, and RNA was extracted using DNase-treated RNeasy Micro or Mini kits according to cell number. Each cell subset was processed on its own to prevent cross-contamination, while patient and healthy donor samples were processed together. TCRB sequences were amplified from cDNA with the immunoSEQ multiplex PCR, producing 87-bp fragments spanning the CDR3 region. The amplicons were sequenced using the Illumina HiSeq platform. The published analysis was carried out like this. PCR bias was corrected computationally using synthetic template baselines, and reads within Hamming distance 2 were collapsed, with unmergeable singletons discarded. Reads were aligned against IMGT so that V, D and J genes, CDR3 length and insertions or deletions at six rearrangement sites could be assigned. Within each subset, clonotype counts were normalized to the number of sorted cells before true diversity and Gini coefficients were calculated with the tcR R package. The overlap coefficient, calculated on TCRB nucleotide sequences, was used to quantify repertoire sharing. Out-of-frame TCRB sequences from naive cells were analyzed to stand in for the pre-selection repertoire. TCRdb re-hosts the immuneACCESS table, in-frame sequences only. Its copies lack some clones; in the studies checked, an unresolved V gene accounts for under half of them, and the cause for the rest is not known. Clone size and the V and J calls come from that table; the DNA yielded D and trimming. The sample contains some 640,000 clones, around 15% of them found a single time. The ten top clones hold approximately 0.039% of the sample.

In regard to this clone: Its antigen is still unknown. No base qualities exist here, and no much larger clone lies one base off it.

From each donor, a single peripheral blood sample of 95 to 150 mL on average was drawn into heparinised tubes. Naive, central memory, regulatory and stem cell-like memory CD4+ T cells were sorted on a BD FACSAria II using a panel including CD45RO, CCR7, CD25, CD127, CD95 and CD27. Purity was above 98% for every sorted population. PBMCs were separated immediately by Lymphoprep density gradient centrifugation and were stained directly, without being cultured. To minimize batch effects, samples were stained and sorted in pairs, one healthy donor with one patient per experiment. This receptor chain uses TRBV5-4 and TRBJ2-7, and possibly TRBD2, on 5 matching bases. Input material: naive CD4+ T cells from blood. What this sample's cell subset or site label stands for: true naive CD4+ T cells. This TCR was sampled from a man between 18 and 35 years old with type 1 diabetes. For the CDR3, the sequence is CASSLDGGGQYEQYF. The DNA sequence is given as TGTGCCAGCAGCTTGGATGGCGGCGGGCAGTACGAGCAGTACTTC.